These T cell receptor beta chains were read from a single sample in a study of blood T cell repertoires in COVID-19. The table came from immunoSEQ multiplex PCR; TCRdb's copy has only in-frame clones and leaves some out. The sample lists a few hundred thousand clones; about nine tenths were seen once. Sample: peripheral blood. The receptors derive from a woman aged 60 to 75 with acute or convalescent COVID-19. Each CDR3 is given with its conserved first and last residue. A D gene is named only where the DNA matches it firmly. Clone size is given for some rows only: seen once, a few or many times, or a class if the clone is expanded.

cdr3_length	d_call	clone_size	j_call	v_call	cdr3_aa	cdr3_nt
13	TRBD1	.	TRBJ1-2	TRBV6-6	CASSWTGDYGYTF	TGTGCCAGCAGTTGGACAGGGGACTATGGCTACACCTTC
15	TRBD2	.	TRBJ2-3	TRBV9	CASSVEGRGTDTQYF	TGTGCCAGCAGCGTTGAGGGGAGGGGCACAGATACGCAGTATTTT
17	TRBD1	.	TRBJ1-3	TRBV9	CASSSSTGHTPGNTIYF	TGTGCCAGCAGCTCCTCGACAGGGCACACGCCTGGAAACACCATATATTTT
14	.	.	TRBJ2-1	TRBV6-5	CASILNVGAWEQFF	TGTGCCAGCATTCTTAACGTGGGGGCATGGGAGCAGTTCTTC
18	.	.	TRBJ2-7	TRBV11-3	CASSHDRSHSPVSGEQYF	TGTGCCAGCAGCCATGACAGGTCCCACTCGCCGGTGAGTGGAGAGCAGTACTTC
15	.	.	TRBJ2-1	TRBV4-1	CASSRAPGLRFEQFF	TGCGCCAGCAGCCGTGCCCCGGGACTGAGGTTCGAGCAGTTCTTC
15	TRBD1	.	TRBJ1-2	TRBV7-2	CASSYLDRLKGGYTF	TGTGCCAGCAGCTACTTGGACAGGTTAAAGGGTGGCTACACCTTC
19	TRBD2	.	TRBJ2-7	TRBV4-1	CASSQDMGEGRKGFHEQYF	TGCGCCAGCAGCCAAGATATGGGGGAGGGTCGGAAGGGTTTCCACGAGCAGTACTTC
16	.	once	TRBJ2-7	TRBV7-9	CASSFSDQGYPYEQYF	TGTGCCAGCAGCTTTTCGGACCAGGGTTATCCCTACGAGCAGTACTTC
16	.	.	TRBJ1-6	TRBV27	CASSARQSSYNSPLHF	TGTGCCAGCAGTGCCCGACAGAGCTCCTATAATTCACCCCTCCACTTT
17	TRBD2	.	TRBJ2-7	TRBV13	CASSNTGLAGGPYEQYF	TGTGCCAGCAGCAATACGGGACTAGCGGGGGGGCCCTACGAGCAGTACTTC
12	.	.	TRBJ2-1	TRBV7-9	CASSPRYNEQFF	TGTGCCAGCAGCCCCCGCTACAATGAGCAGTTCTTC
13	.	.	TRBJ1-6	TRBV28	CASSLGGASPLHF	TGTGCCAGCAGTCTCGGGGGGGCTTCACCCCTCCACTTT